This passage covers 21 T cell receptor beta chains from one sample sequenced in a study of T cells in Graves' hyperthyroidism and ophthalmopathy. Amplification targeted TCR beta CDR3 regions from RNA transcripts. RT-PCR in the first round (using the HTBI primer set) targeted the TCR CDR3. MiXCR was run by TCRdb on the multiplex PCR reads, yielding one entry per CDR3 protein. The sample includes 300,000 to 400,000 distinct CDR3 sequences, roughly 13% of them seen just once. The specimen was blood. The source is an older woman with Graves' hyperthyroidism.

This clonotype was picked up many times. The chain recombines TRBV3-1 with TRBJ1-6, with D possibly TRBD1 on 6 matching bases. This CDR3 is built from 14 residues. Trimming removed 3 bases at V and 9 bases at J, with 12 bases between. Per germline, CDR1 LGHDT and CDR2 YNNKEL (reference sequence). As DNA, the CDR3 is TGTGCCAGCAGCCATCAGGGGCGGGGTTCACCCCTCCACTTT. Translating it yields CASSHQGRGSPLHF.

In this sample, this clonotype turned up many times. This CDR3 reads CAWTRTKNTEAFF. CDR3 nucleotides: TGTGCCTGGACCCGGACAAAAAACACTGAAGCTTTCTTT. This chain connects TRBV30 to TRBJ1-1, with D tentatively TRBD1 (5 bases). Trimming left V 4 bases short and J 2 bases short, with 11 bases between. The germline CDR1 and CDR2 sequences are GTSNPN and SVGIG (reference sequence). This CDR3 has 13 residues.

V is TRBV25-1 and J is TRBJ2-5; D unclear. Deletions cut 6 bases from V and 1 base from J, with 9 bases between. This CDR3 comprises 13 residues. CDR1 and CDR2 from the germline V gene are MGHDK and SYGVNS. This CDR3 reads CASRNRPQETQYF. The DNA for the CDR3 is TGTGCCAGCAGAAACAGACCCCAAGAGACCCAGTACTTC.

This clonotype showed up many times. The rearrangement links TRBV19 to TRBJ1-1, with D maybe TRBD1 (6 bases). Germline values: CDR1 LNHDA, CDR2 SQIVND (reference sequence). This CDR3 spans 15 amino acids. V shed 6 bases and J shed 2 bases, with 16 bases lying between them. As DNA, the CDR3 is TGTGCCAGTAGAACCACGACAGGAGAAAACACTGAAGCTTTCTTT. This codes for CASRTTTGENTEAFF.

V and J are TRBV19 and TRBJ2-4, with 11 bases lining up with TRBD2. This CDR3 has 18 amino acids. The V and J ends lost 1 base and 6 bases, in that order; junction bases with no gene match: 11. Germline lookup yields CDR1 LNHDA and CDR2 SQIVND (reference sequence). The CDR3 spells CASSIGDLAGGVRNIQYF. DNA of the CDR3: TGTGCCAGTAGTATAGGGGACCTAGCGGGAGGTGTCAGAAACATTCAGTACTTC.

This clonotype was recorded a few times. The chain is built from TRBV10-1 and TRBJ2-3; TRBD2 agrees at 7 bases. There are 14 residues in the CDR3. The germline V gene encodes CDR1 WNHNN and CDR2 SYGVQD (reference sequence). The trim removed 9 bases at V and 2 bases at J, leaving 8 bases unmatched. DNA for the CDR3: TGCGCCAGTAAAGCGGGACTAAACACAGATACGCAGTATTTT. This codes for CASKAGLNTDTQYF.

This clonotype was counted many times. The chain combines TRBV5-1 with TRBJ1-5; no clear D gene. The germline V gene has CDR1 SGHRS and CDR2 YFSETQ. CDR3 size: 12 residues. V was clipped by 6 bases and J by 7 bases, with 11 bases between them. CDR3: CASKRKAQPQHF. CDR3 bases: TGCGCCAGCAAACGAAAGGCCCAGCCCCAGCATTTT.

This clonotype was seen repeatedly, ten times or more. The chain carries TRBV29-1 and TRBJ1-1; 7 nucleotides agree with TRBD1. In germline, CDR1 is SQVTM, CDR2 ANQGSEA. The CDR3 spans 15 residues. Trimming removed 3 bases from V and 5 bases from J; junction bases left unmatched: 12. CDR3 DNA: TGCAGCGTTGAGGGGACGACAGGGAGGAAAACTGAAGCTTTCTTT. Protein product: CSVEGTTGRKTEAFF.

The table lists this clonotype with many counts. The rearrangement links TRBV13 to TRBJ2-1; 11 bases align to TRBD1. Germline CDR1 and CDR2: PRHDT and FYEKMQ (reference sequence). This CDR3 is built from 16 residues. V dropped 5 bases and J dropped 10; count of bases not matched to a gene: 13. The CDR3 region is CASSKGTGGGIEEQFF. The CDR3 DNA follows: TGTGCCAGCAGCAAGGGGACAGGGGGGGGAATAGAGGAGCAGTTCTTC.

This clonotype occurred many times. This chain joins TRBV6-2 or TRBV6-3 and TRBJ2-3, with a tentative D call TRBD2 (5 bases). V lost 6 bases, J lost 6 bases, and 10 bases lay in between. CDR1 is MNHEY and CDR2 is SVGEGT in the germline V gene. This CDR3 is 12 amino acids long. CDR3 sequence reads: CASRRQRDTQYF. DNA of the CDR3: TGTGCCAGCAGGCGTCAGCGGGATACGCAGTATTTT.

J is TRBJ1-6 and V is TRBV7-9, with TRBD1 matching over 9 bases. Losses at the gene ends were 5 bases for V and 8 bases for J; bases not matched to a gene: 4. From germline, CDR1 is SEHNR and CDR2 FQNEAQ (reference sequence). The CDR3 covers 14 residues. CDR3 DNA: TGTGCCAGCAGCGCGGGACAGGGCGATTCACCCCTCCACTTT. Translation gives CASSAGQGDSPLHF.

The sample holds many counts of this clonotype. The genes are TRBV28 and TRBJ2-2; D is ambiguous. The CDR3 extends over 17 amino acids. Germline V gene lookup returns CDR1 MDHEN and CDR2 SYDVKM. Trimming stripped 6 bases from V and 2 bases from J, with 19 bases between. CDR3 coding DNA: TGTGCCAGCAGCCTCCTTGCGGCAGCTCCAAACACCGGGGAGCTGTTTTTT. Translated, it gives CASSLLAAAPNTGELFF.

This clonotype was counted many times. The genes are TRBV12-3 or TRBV12-4 and TRBJ1-1; unclear D gene. V was shortened by 6 bases and J by 4 bases, with 12 bases between the two germline ends. The CDR3 is made up of 13 amino acids. The CDR3 DNA reads TGTGCCAGCAGCCCCCACCCAGGCACTGAAGCTTTCTTT. It specifies CASSPHPGTEAFF.

Concerning this clonotype itself: The conserved phenylalanine or tryptophan normally closing the CDR3 is absent here, so this likely arose from a read error. V gene TRBV27 combines with J gene TRBJ2-2; 8 bases are a match to TRBD2. The germline V gene has CDR1 MNHEY and CDR2 SMNVEV (reference sequence). J lost 7 bases, V lost 4 bases, and 8 bases had no gene match. The CDR3 has 15 amino acids. The DNA for the CDR3 is TGTGCCAGCAGTTCCTCGGGGGGGGCCGGCGGGGAGCTGTTTTCT. It specifies CASSSSGGAGGELFS.

At least ten counts were recorded for this clonotype. The chain links TRBV6-2 or TRBV6-3 to TRBJ1-2, with unresolved D. CDR3 size: 16 residues. Germline V gene sequence: CDR1 MNHEY, CDR2 SVGEGT. The V gene lost 0 bases and the J gene lost 6 bases, with 17 bases spanning the gap. DNA of the CDR3: TGTGCCAGCAGTTACTCGAACTCGCCAATGACCGATGGCTACACCTTC. It specifies CASSYSNSPMTDGYTF.

CDR3 in amino acids: CASSRPTGSETQYF. The CDR3 DNA reads TGTGCCAGCAGTCGGCCGACAGGGTCTGAGACCCAGTACTTC. The J gene is TRBJ2-5, the V gene TRBV28, with TRBD1 identical over 7 bases. The CDR3 loop spans 14 amino acids. CDR1 and CDR2 from the germline V gene are MDHEN and SYDVKM. V was clipped by 5 bases and J by 5 bases; unmatched bases: 8. Combining the CDR3 with reference TRBV28 and TRBJ2-5 gives the whole variable domain DVKVTQSSRYLVKRTGEKVFLECVQDMDHENMFWYRQDPGLGLRLIYFSYDVKMKEKGDIPEGYSVSREKKERFSLILESASTNQTSMYLCASSRPTGSETQYFGPGTRLLVL.

The table lists this clonotype with a few counts. The chain couples TRBV10-1 to TRBJ2-1, with D uncertain. The CDR3 contains 15 residues. Trimming shortened V by 0 bases and J by 5 bases, and 11 bases separated the two germline ends. Germline assignment: CDR1 WNHNN and CDR2 SYGVQD (reference sequence). This chain's CDR3 is CASSESRQRDNEQFF. The CDR3 nucleotides are TGCGCCAGCAGTGAGTCGAGACAAAGGGACAATGAGCAGTTCTTC.

This chain joins TRBV20-1 and TRBJ2-7, with 10 nucleotides matching TRBD2. This CDR3 contains 14 residues. In germline, CDR1 is DFQATT, CDR2 SNEGSKA (reference sequence). V lost 4 bases, J lost 7 bases, and 10 bases stayed unmatched. The CDR3 nucleotides are TGCAGTGCTACGGGAATAGCGGGAGGATGGGAGCAGTACTTC. It codes for CSATGIAGGWEQYF.

Worth noting for this clonotype: Given a much more abundant clone one base away, this may be a read error. The V and J genes are TRBV3-1 and TRBJ2-5; no reliable D call. Germline lookup yields CDR1 LGHDT and CDR2 YNNKEL (reference sequence). V lost 3 bases and J lost 7, with 12 bases in between. The CDR3 sequence is 13 residues long. CDR3 sequence (DNA): TGTGCCAGCAGCCAGGCTTTAGGCGCGACCCAGTACTTC. Amino acid sequence: CASSQALGATQYF.

The genes are TRBV6-1 and TRBJ1-5, with a possible D match to TRBD1 (6 bases). The CDR3 runs 13 residues. The ends were cut back, 11 bases at V and 4 bases at J, with 15 bases in the middle. Germline V gene data show CDR1 as MNHNS and CDR2 as SASEGT. CDR3 nucleotides: TGTGCCGCCCTACAGGGAAGGAATCAGCCCCAGCATTTT. Its protein product is CAALQGRNQPQHF.

This clonotype was counted ten times or more. The CDR3 DNA reads as TGCAGTGCTAGCCGCGGCCGAGATGAGCAGTTCTTC. Its protein product is CSASRGRDEQFF. This chain uses TRBV20-1 with TRBJ2-1, with no clear D. Trimming shortened V by 3 bases and J by 8 bases, and 11 bases separated the two germline ends. CDR1 and CDR2 from the germline V gene are DFQATT and SNEGSKA (reference sequence). This CDR3 region has 12 residues.